This T cell receptor beta chain derives from a study of vaccination and CD4 T cells after COVID-19. The wider study: Convalescent donors were composed of six males and four females, of whom two were Hispanic. General observations from the study: Median SARS-CoV-2-reactive clonotype numbers rose nonsignificantly, roughly 21 to 38.

As for this clonotype: Its target is not known.

MiXCR was run by TCRdb on the PCR reads, yielding one entry per CDR3 protein. The data show around 19,000 distinct CDR3 sequences, with around 68% seen just once and 0.95% to 1.1% held by the top ten. Before Alpha, Beta and Delta appeared in the US, convalescents tested positive (March–late 2020). The CDR3 runs to 17 residues. V gave up 3 bases and J gave up 5 bases; unmatched junction bases: 13. Germline assignment: CDR1 LNHNV and CDR2 YYDKDF (reference sequence). V usage is TRBV15 and J usage is TRBJ1-5; 7 nucleotides align to TRBD1. The source is a human donor who had recovered from COVID-19. Sequenced material: CD4+ T cells from blood, taken before SARS-CoV-2 vaccination. In DNA form, the CDR3 reads TGTGCCACCAGCAGGTTTAGACGACAGGGAGAAGATCAGCCCCAGCATTTT. Its protein is CATSRFRRQGEDQPQHF.